A selection of T cell receptor beta chains follows, all from one sample in a study of blood T cell repertoires in COVID-19. Using immunoSEQ multiplex PCR, the repertoire was profiled, and TCRdb retains in-frame clones only, with some absent. The table lists about 140,000 clones, roughly 84% of them singletons. Sample: PBMCs or T cells enriched from blood (not recorded which). All receptors derive from a man in his sixties or seventies who had been exposed to COVID-19. The CDR3 runs from the conserved cysteine through the conserved F or W. The order of the fields is clone size, V gene, D gene, J gene, CDR3 protein, CDR3 DNA. D genes are given only for firm matches. A row's size may be missing; if present it is once, few, many or a size class.

>few|TRBV6-2/TRBV6-3|TRBD1|TRBJ1-5
CASTPTGWQPQHF
TGTGCCAGCACCCCGACAGGGTGGCAGCCCCAGCATTTT
>once|TRBV3-1/TRBV3-2|-|TRBJ1-5
CASSQDLCSGFNQPQHF
TGTGCCAGCAGCCAAGATTTGTGTTCGGGGTTCAATCAGCCCCAGCATTTT
>-|TRBV28|TRBD1|TRBJ1-2
CASSSQGAGSYGYTF
TGTGCCAGCAGTTCTCAGGGGGCTGGGAGCTATGGCTACACCTTC
>-|TRBV7-9|-|TRBJ2-3
CATRDTDTDTQYF
TGTGCCACCCGGGACACCGACACAGATACGCAGTATTTT
>-|TRBV3-1/TRBV3-2|-|TRBJ2-5
CASSHPLGQLQSQETQYF
TGTGCCAGCAGCCACCCCTTGGGGCAGTTACAGTCACAAGAGACCCAGTACTTC
>-|TRBV11-2|-|TRBJ2-1
CASSSRLVAENEQFF
TGTGCCAGCAGCTCCCGACTAGTAGCGGAGAATGAGCAGTTCTTC
>-|TRBV28|TRBD1|TRBJ1-5
CASSLPQGIGQPQHF
TGTGCCAGCAGTTTGCCACAGGGGATCGGTCAGCCCCAGCATTTT
>-|TRBV19|-|TRBJ1-2
CASSIGGRENYGYTF
TGTGCCAGTAGTATAGGTGGCAGGGAAAACTATGGCTACACCTTC
>-|TRBV10-3|-|TRBJ2-3
CAISGGRVVTDTQYF
TGTGCCATCAGTGGAGGCAGGGTTGTTACAGATACGCAGTATTTT
>once|TRBV7-2|-|TRBJ1-5
CASSPQGSNQPQHF
TGTGCCAGCAGCCCTCAGGGTAGCAATCAGCCCCAGCATTTT
>-|TRBV4-3|-|TRBJ2-3
CASSQGRDTQYF
TGCGCCAGCAGCCAAGGTCGGGATACGCAGTATTTT
>-|TRBV5-4|TRBD2|TRBJ2-1
CASSLLTGTSGSDEQFF
TGTGCCAGCAGCTTGCTAACCGGGACTAGCGGGAGCGATGAGCAGTTCTTC
>-|TRBV29-1|-|TRBJ1-2
CSVVQGTYGYTF
TGCAGCGTTGTTCAGGGGACCTATGGCTACACCTTC